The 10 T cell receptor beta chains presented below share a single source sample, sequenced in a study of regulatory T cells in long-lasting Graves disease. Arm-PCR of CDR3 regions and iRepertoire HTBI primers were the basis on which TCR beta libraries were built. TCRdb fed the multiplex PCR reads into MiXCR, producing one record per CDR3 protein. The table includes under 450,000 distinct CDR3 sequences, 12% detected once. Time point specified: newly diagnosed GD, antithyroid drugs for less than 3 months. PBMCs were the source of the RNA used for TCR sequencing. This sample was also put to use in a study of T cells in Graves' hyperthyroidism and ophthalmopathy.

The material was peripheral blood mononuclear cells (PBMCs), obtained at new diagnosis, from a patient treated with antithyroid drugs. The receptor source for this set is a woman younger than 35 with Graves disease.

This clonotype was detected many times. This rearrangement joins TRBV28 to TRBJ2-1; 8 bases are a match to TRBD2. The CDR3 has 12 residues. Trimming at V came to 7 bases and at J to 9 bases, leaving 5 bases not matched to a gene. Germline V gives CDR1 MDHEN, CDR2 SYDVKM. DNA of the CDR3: TGTGCCAGCACGGGACTAGTAGCTGAGCAGTTCTTC. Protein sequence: CASTGLVAEQFF.

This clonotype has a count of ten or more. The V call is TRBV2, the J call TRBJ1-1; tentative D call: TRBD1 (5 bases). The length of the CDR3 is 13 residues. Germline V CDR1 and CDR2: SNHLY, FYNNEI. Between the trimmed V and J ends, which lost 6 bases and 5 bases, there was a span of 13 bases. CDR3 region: CASRGRVGTEAFF. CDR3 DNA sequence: TGTGCCAGCAGGGGCAGGGTAGGAACTGAAGCTTTCTTT.

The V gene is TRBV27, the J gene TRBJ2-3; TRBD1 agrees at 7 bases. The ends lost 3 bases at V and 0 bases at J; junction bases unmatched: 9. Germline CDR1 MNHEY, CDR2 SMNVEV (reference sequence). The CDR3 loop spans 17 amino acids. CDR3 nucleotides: TGTGCCAGCAGTTTTCCGCCAGGGGGTGCTAGCACAGATACGCAGTATTTT. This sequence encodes CASSFPPGGASTDTQYF.

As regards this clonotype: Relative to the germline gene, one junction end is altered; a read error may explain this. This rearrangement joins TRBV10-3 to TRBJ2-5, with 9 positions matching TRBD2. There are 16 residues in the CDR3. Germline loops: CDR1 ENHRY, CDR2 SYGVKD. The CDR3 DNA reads TGTGCCAGCAGTGAAGTTAGCGGGGGCTACGAAGAGACCCAGTACTTC. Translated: CASSEVSGGYEETQYF.

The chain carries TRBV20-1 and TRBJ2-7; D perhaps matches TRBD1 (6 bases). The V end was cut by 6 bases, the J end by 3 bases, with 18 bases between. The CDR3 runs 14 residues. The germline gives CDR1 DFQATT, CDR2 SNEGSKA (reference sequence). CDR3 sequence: CSAFPGQGNYEQYF. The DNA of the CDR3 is TGCAGTGCCTTCCCAGGGCAGGGGAACTACGAGCAGTACTTC.

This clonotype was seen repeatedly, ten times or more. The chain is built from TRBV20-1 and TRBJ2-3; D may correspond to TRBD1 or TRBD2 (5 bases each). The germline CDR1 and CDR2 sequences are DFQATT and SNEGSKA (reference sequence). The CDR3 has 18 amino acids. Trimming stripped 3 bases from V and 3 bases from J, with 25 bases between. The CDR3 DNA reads TGCAGTGCTAGCGCCAGGGACCGACGCCGGAGGTTTACAGATACGCAGTATTTT. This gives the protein CSASARDRRRRFTDTQYF.

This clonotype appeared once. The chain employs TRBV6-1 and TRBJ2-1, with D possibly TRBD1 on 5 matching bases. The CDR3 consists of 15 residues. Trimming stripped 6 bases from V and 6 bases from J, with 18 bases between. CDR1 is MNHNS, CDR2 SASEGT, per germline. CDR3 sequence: CASSPQGLPGNEQFF. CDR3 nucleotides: TGTGCCAGCAGCCCCCAGGGCTTGCCTGGCAATGAGCAGTTCTTC.

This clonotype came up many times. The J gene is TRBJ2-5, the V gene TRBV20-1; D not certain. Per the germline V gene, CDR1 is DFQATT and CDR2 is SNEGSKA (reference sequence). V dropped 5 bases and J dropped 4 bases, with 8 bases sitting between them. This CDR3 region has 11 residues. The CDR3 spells CSAEQGETQYF. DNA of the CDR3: TGCAGTGCTGAACAAGGAGAGACCCAGTACTTC.

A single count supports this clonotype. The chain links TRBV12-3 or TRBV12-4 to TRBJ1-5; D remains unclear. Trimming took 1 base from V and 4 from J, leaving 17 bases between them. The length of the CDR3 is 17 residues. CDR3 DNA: TGTGCCAGCAGTTTAGGACGACTCGGGAGTCCGAATCAGCCCCAGCATTTT. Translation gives CASSLGRLGSPNQPQHF.

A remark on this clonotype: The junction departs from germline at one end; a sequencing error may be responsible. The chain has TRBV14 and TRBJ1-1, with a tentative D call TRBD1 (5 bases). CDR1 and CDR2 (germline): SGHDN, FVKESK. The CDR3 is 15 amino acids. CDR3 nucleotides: TGTGCCCGCAGCCCGTTCGCGAGGGGAGCCACTGAAGCTTTCTTT. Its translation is CARSPFARGATEAFF. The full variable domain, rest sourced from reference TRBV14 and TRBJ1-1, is EAGVTQFPSHSVIEKGQTVTLRCDPISGHDNLYWYRRVMGKEIKFLLHFVKESKQDESGMPNNRFLAERTGGTYSTLKVQPAELEDSGVYFCARSPFARGATEAFFGQGTRLTVV.